This TCR beta chain originates from a study of T-cell reconstitution after alpha-beta-depleted transplantation in children. The V and J ends lost 4 bases and 2 bases respectively, with 11 bases between them. The CDR3 loop spans 14 amino acids. Molecular barcoding with unique molecular identifiers was used for the TCRbeta library. Via MiXCR, TCRdb re-called the PCR reads, giving one row per CDR3 protein. In the table there are about 640,000 distinct CDR3 sequences, 15% to 20% of which are singletons. Material: PBMCs from the stem cell graft donor, obtained from the stem cell graft. This sequence was found in a human donor who donated a stem cell graft to a child with acute myeloid leukemia. J is TRBJ2-5 and V is TRBV12-3 or TRBV12-4; possible D gene TRBD2, 6 bases. The CDR3 is CASSSVGGQETQYF. DNA for the CDR3: TGTGCCAGCAGTTCTGTGGGGGGTCAAGAGACCCAGTACTTC.